This is a list of T cell receptor beta chains from one sample in a study of cytomegalovirus exposure and HLA in healthy donors. Profiling relied on immunoSEQ multiplex PCR, and the TCRdb table lists in-frame clones only, not all of them. This table holds 240,000 or so clones, 75% to 90% found once. The sequencing input was PBMCs. Receptors originate from a woman in her twenties or thirties in good health and CMV-seropositive. The CDR3 runs from the conserved cysteine through the conserved F or W. A D gene is named only where the DNA matches it firmly.

J gene	D gene	V gene	CDR3 protein
TRBJ2-2	TRBD2	TRBV5-1	CASRGLAGVSGELFF
TRBJ2-5	.	TRBV29-1	CSVEAVRETQYF
TRBJ2-1	TRBD2	TRBV5-6	CASSPGGRNAYNEQFF
TRBJ2-7	.	TRBV27	CASSPVSSYEQYF
TRBJ2-3	.	TRBV15	CATSRVYGTDTQYF
TRBJ2-7	TRBD2	TRBV4-1	CASSQASLGRRGGTYEQYF
TRBJ2-7	.	TRBV7-9	CASQENSAYEQYF
TRBJ1-1	TRBD1	TRBV9	CASSITTGGGTEAFF
TRBJ2-3	TRBD1	TRBV27	CASSTRDRGGTQYF
TRBJ1-4	.	TRBV30	CAWEGTGYREKLFF
TRBJ2-1	TRBD2	TRBV7-9	CASSLGSGGPNEQFF
TRBJ2-1	.	TRBV27	CASSFSRKTVEQFF
TRBJ2-1	TRBD2	TRBV7-2	CASSVAGGSFGNEQFF
TRBJ1-4	.	TRBV6-1	CASSLPWTANEKLFF
TRBJ1-1	.	TRBV4-1	CASSHHMNTEAFF
TRBJ1-4	.	TRBV7-8	CASSGPTGWSDEKLFF
TRBJ2-5	.	TRBV5-1	CASSGIGAEQTQYF
TRBJ2-1	TRBD2	TRBV15	CATSRDGLAGDEQFF
TRBJ2-5	TRBD1	TRBV29-1	CSGAIGTGVGETQYF
TRBJ2-2	TRBD1	TRBV5-4	CASEVWTGGNTGELFF
TRBJ2-3	TRBD2	TRBV7-6	CASSRLAGGLTDTQYF
TRBJ2-7	TRBD2	TRBV5-6	CASSFSGKWYEQYF
TRBJ2-3	TRBD2	TRBV5-4	CASSLGTSDTQYF
TRBJ2-1	.	TRBV27	CASSLSGLGEQFF
TRBJ2-7	TRBD1	TRBV16	CASSQYLGQGSYEQYF
TRBJ1-4	TRBD1	TRBV6-1	CASISDRVNEKLFF
TRBJ2-1	.	TRBV27	CASSWGVRNEQFF
TRBJ2-1	TRBD1	TRBV7-3	CASSLGGQGEQFF
TRBJ2-3	TRBD2	TRBV5-1	CASSLSLSGETWGDTQYF
TRBJ1-1	.	TRBV5-1	CASSLAEQRNTEAFF
TRBJ1-1	.	TRBV6-5	CASSYLGGDTEAFF
TRBJ1-5	.	TRBV28	CASSFLQGNQPQHF
TRBJ1-2	.	TRBV9	CASSVQGGYGYTF
TRBJ1-2	TRBD1	TRBV4-1	CASSQRSDRAEWGYTF
TRBJ2-7	.	TRBV27	CASSLGPLETSYEQYF
TRBJ1-5	.	TRBV5-5	CASSFRDSNQPQHF
TRBJ1-2	.	TRBV6-1	CASKSTASRGYTF
TRBJ2-1	.	TRBV5-1	CASSFTPGVGSYNEQFF
TRBJ2-3	TRBD2	TRBV10-3	CATLAGFEDTQYF
TRBJ1-2	TRBD1	TRBV9	CASSGEGTGGHYGYTF
TRBJ2-3	TRBD1	TRBV9	CASSPTGARPDTQYF
TRBJ1-2	.	TRBV5-1	CASSFGQDNYGYTF
TRBJ1-1	.	TRBV2	CASIEEVDTEAFF
TRBJ2-7	.	TRBV7-9	CASSLDRVVSEQYF
TRBJ2-7	TRBD2	TRBV2	CASSEASSGSGYEQYF
TRBJ2-7	TRBD2	TRBV5-1	CASSLVLAGVAYEQYF
TRBJ1-2	.	TRBV7-9	CASSLEGYRSYGYTF
TRBJ1-2	.	TRBV19	CASSMSRGSYGYTF
TRBJ1-3	TRBD1	TRBV28	CASSFVSWDRGRGNTIYF